These 5 T cell receptor beta chains share one sample of origin, sequenced in a study of T-cell memory formation after mild COVID-19. TCRdb reprocessed the 5' RACE reads with MiXCR, giving one entry per CDR3 protein. Of 250,000 to 300,000 distinct CDR3 sequences listed, roughly 17% are singletons. Sequencing input: PBMCs or a T cell subset sorted from them (not recorded which). The receptors stem from a man in his late teens or twenties who had mild COVID-19 (a few samples of this study predate the infection). Cell type and time point are not known.

This clonotype was counted only a few times. At one end the junction does not follow the germline gene, possibly because of a read error. J is TRBJ1-2 and V is TRBV20-1; D gene ambiguous. Germline CDR1 is DFQATT and CDR2 is SNEGSKA (reference sequence). The CDR3 covers 12 residues. DNA of the CDR3: TGCAGTGCTAGAGTGGCAGCGTATGACTACACCTTC. It translates to CSARVAAYDYTF.

The chain joins TRBV19 to TRBJ1-2, with TRBD1 matching over 9 bases. This CDR3 comprises 16 residues. Trimming took 2 bases from V and 5 from J; bases not matched to a gene: 9. The germline V gene has CDR1 LNHDA and CDR2 SQIVND (reference sequence). The CDR3 DNA is TGTGCCAGTAGTATAAGTGGGACAGGGAAGAGTTATGGCTACACCTTC. This translates into CASSISGTGKSYGYTF.

The chain joins TRBV30 to TRBJ2-1; D possibly corresponds to TRBD1 (5 bases). The V gene lost 0 bases and the J gene lost 6 bases, with 9 bases spanning the gap. The CDR3 runs 13 residues. Germline V gene lookup returns CDR1 GTSNPN and CDR2 SVGIG (reference sequence). The CDR3 coding sequence is TGTGCCTGGAGTGTACGACAGCTCAATGAGCAGTTCTTC. Translating it yields CAWSVRQLNEQFF.

This clonotype was seen a few times. The chain couples TRBV6-2 or TRBV6-3 to TRBJ2-5; TRBD2 might be the D (6 bases). CDR3 length: 13 amino acids. The V and J ends lost 5 bases and 5 bases respectively, with 12 bases between them. Germline CDR1 is MNHEY and CDR2 is SVGEGT. In DNA form, the CDR3 reads TGTGCCAGCAGTCATGGACTATTGGAGACCCAGTACTTC. Translated: CASSHGLLETQYF.

J is TRBJ2-5 and V is TRBV7-2; D unclear. The CDR3 loop spans 13 amino acids. V dropped 5 bases and J dropped 5 bases, with 12 bases sitting between them. Germline lookup yields CDR1 SGHTA and CDR2 FQGNSA. For the CDR3, the DNA is TGTGCCAGCAGCCTCCAGCCAGTTGAGACCCAGTACTTC. It is translated as CASSLQPVETQYF.